These T cell receptor beta chains were read from a single sample in a study of T cell responses to AZD1222 COVID-19 vaccine. Method: immunoSEQ multiplex PCR; TCRdb's copy keeps in-frame clones and lacks some. The table has about 39,000 clones, 88% seen once. The specimen was peripheral blood, collected 28 days after the second dose of the MenACWY control vaccine. Receptors were obtained from an adult who received the MenACWY meningococcal vaccine as a control. The CDR3 runs from the conserved cysteine through the conserved F or W. The D gene is left open where the match is weak.

CDR3aa | j_gene | d_gene | v_gene
CASSTGANYGYTF | TRBJ1-2 | TRBD1 | TRBV12-3/TRBV12-4
CASSLIPSGSGYNEQFF | TRBJ2-1 | TRBD2 | TRBV7-3
CASSLVAGTGNTIYF | TRBJ1-3 | . | TRBV5-1
CASSLTGTGWYEQYF | TRBJ2-7 | TRBD1 | TRBV6-2/TRBV6-3
CASSLVPRTDGNEQFF | TRBJ2-1 | . | TRBV11-3
CSVSTHYGYTF | TRBJ1-2 | . | TRBV20-1
CASSLAADTQYF | TRBJ2-3 | . | TRBV5-1
CATSMEGTEAFF | TRBJ1-1 | . | TRBV15
CASSLTSRLAGITNTGELFF | TRBJ2-2 | TRBD2 | TRBV7-3
CASSPTALAGGRNEQFF | TRBJ2-1 | TRBD2 | TRBV7-3
CASSQQGRAFF | TRBJ1-1 | . | TRBV23-1
CASSLQAGGWYEQYF | TRBJ2-7 | TRBD2 | TRBV7-3
CSVSGLNTEAFF | TRBJ1-1 | . | TRBV29-1
CASRELGTGSLSVEPQHF | TRBJ1-5 | TRBD1 | TRBV19
CASSYTYNSSPLHF | TRBJ1-6 | . | TRBV3-1/TRBV3-2
CASSLAGETQYF | TRBJ2-5 | . | TRBV7-9
CASANLAVWDEQFF | TRBJ2-1 | . | TRBV19
CASRVGGYTEAFF | TRBJ1-1 | . | TRBV21-1
CAISDAGANYGYTF | TRBJ1-2 | . | TRBV10-3
CASSEGTGSYEQYF | TRBJ2-7 | TRBD1 | TRBV6-1
CASSQDRVPEAFF | TRBJ1-1 | . | TRBV4-1
CATSDLRQGWETQYF | TRBJ2-5 | . | TRBV24-1
CASSPAPGQGRNTQYF | TRBJ2-3 | TRBD1 | TRBV18
CASSQVSGRVGEQFF | TRBJ2-1 | TRBD2 | TRBV3-1/TRBV3-2
CASRLGDYGYTF | TRBJ1-2 | . | TRBV2
CASSLGGNTEAFF | TRBJ1-1 | . | TRBV5-6
CASSPTGPHEQYF | TRBJ2-7 | . | TRBV18
CASSGSRTGELFF | TRBJ2-2 | . | TRBV7-2
CASRPHGSDNEQFF | TRBJ2-1 | . | TRBV28
CASRLGGRSTEAFF | TRBJ1-1 | . | TRBV28
CSAASTDTQYF | TRBJ2-3 | . | TRBV20-1
CASSFDGSAEAFF | TRBJ1-1 | . | TRBV5-1
CAWSLPDRATNEKLFF | TRBJ1-4 | TRBD1 | TRBV30